This T cell receptor (beta chain) was identified in a study of T cell changes during pregnancy in multiple sclerosis. This clone has a single count. Sequencing was performed with immunoSEQ multiplex PCR; in TCRdb, only in-frame clones are kept and a portion is missing. The sample shows 50,000 or so clones, 80% to 95% of them seen only once. V lost 3 bases to trimming and J lost 14 bases, with 8 bases between them. The V gene's germline CDR1 is MNHNS and CDR2 SASEGT. The CDR3 sequence is 11 residues long. Material: CD4+ T cells from peripheral blood mononuclear cells, obtained in the second trimester of pregnancy. The clonotype was recovered from a female donor with multiple sclerosis, enrolled in a pregnancy study. The chain carries TRBV6-1 and TRBJ1-6; D not certain. The CDR3, as DNA: TGTGCCAGCAGTGAGCCAAACACCCTCCACTTT. This translates into CASSEPNTLHF.